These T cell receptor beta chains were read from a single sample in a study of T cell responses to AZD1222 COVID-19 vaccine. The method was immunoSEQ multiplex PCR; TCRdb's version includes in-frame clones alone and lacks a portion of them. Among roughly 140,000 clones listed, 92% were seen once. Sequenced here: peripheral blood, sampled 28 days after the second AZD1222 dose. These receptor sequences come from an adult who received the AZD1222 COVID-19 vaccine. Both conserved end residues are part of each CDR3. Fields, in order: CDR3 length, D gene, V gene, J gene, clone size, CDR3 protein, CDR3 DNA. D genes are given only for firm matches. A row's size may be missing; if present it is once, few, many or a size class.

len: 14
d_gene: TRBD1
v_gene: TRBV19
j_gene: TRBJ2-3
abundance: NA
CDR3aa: CASRQGGGTDTQYF
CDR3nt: TGTGCCAGTAGACAGGGGGGAGGCACAGATACGCAGTATTTT

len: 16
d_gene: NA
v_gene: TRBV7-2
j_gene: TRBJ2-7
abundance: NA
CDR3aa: CASSLGADYRTYEQYF
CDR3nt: TGTGCCAGCAGCTTAGGGGCGGATTACCGAACCTACGAGCAGTACTTC

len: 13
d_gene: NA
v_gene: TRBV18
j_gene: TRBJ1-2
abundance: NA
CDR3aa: CASSPLSGHGYTF
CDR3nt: TGTGCCAGCTCACCCTTGTCCGGTCATGGCTACACCTTC

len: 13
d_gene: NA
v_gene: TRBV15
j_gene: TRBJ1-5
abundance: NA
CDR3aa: CASCKGINQPQHF
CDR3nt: TGTGCCTCATGTAAGGGGATCAATCAGCCCCAGCATTTT

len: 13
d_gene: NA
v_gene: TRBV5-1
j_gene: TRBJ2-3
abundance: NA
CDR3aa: CASSLASTDTQYF
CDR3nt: TGCGCCAGCAGCTTAGCTAGCACAGATACGCAGTATTTT

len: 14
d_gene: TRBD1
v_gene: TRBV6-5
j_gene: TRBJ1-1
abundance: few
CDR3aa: CASRLTGRNTEAFF
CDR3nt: TGTGCCAGCAGACTGACAGGGAGGAACACTGAAGCTTTCTTT

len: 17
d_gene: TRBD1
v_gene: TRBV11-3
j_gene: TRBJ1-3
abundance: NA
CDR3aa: CASSSPGQGVLGDTIYF
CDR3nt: TGTGCCAGCAGCTCGCCGGGACAGGGGGTTCTTGGAGACACCATATATTTT

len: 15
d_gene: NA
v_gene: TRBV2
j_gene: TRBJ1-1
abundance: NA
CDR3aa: CASSERQGRWTEAFF
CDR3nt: TGTGCCAGCAGTGAAAGGCAGGGTAGATGGACTGAAGCTTTCTTT

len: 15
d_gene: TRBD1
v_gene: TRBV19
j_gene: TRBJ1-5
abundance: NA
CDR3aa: CASHPRQGDNQPQHF
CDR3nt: TGTGCCAGCCACCCGAGACAGGGAGACAATCAGCCCCAGCATTTT

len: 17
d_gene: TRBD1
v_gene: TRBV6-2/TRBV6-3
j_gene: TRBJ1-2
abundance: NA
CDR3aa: CASSYDWTGKANYGYTF
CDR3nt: TGTGCCAGCAGTTACGATTGGACAGGGAAGGCTAACTATGGCTACACCTTC

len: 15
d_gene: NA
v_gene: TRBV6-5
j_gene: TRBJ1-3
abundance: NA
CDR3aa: CASSPKTFPGNTIYF
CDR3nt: TGTGCCAGCAGTCCGAAGACCTTTCCTGGAAACACCATATATTTT

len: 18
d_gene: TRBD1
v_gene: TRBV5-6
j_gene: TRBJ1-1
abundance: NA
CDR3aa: CASSFVPGGFSGNTEAFF
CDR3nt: TGTGCCAGCAGCTTCGTTCCAGGGGGATTTTCGGGGAACACTGAAGCTTTCTTT